This is a list of T cell receptor beta chains from one sample in a study of blood T cell repertoires in COVID-19. The protocol was immunoSEQ multiplex PCR, while the TCRdb copy is restricted to in-frame clones and leaves out a portion. The sample includes fewer than 90,000 clones, about 95% of them seen just once. The sequenced sample was peripheral blood. The receptors here all came from a human donor with active COVID-19. The donor label of this sample is uncertain. Each CDR3 is given with its conserved first and last residue.

j_gene	len	v_gene	CDR3aa
TRBJ1-4	17	TRBV4-1	CASSQEPSGQPYEKLFF
TRBJ2-5	16	TRBV9	CASSSGGGAPQETQYF
TRBJ2-5	15	TRBV6-2/TRBV6-3	CASSPGGTGQETQYF
TRBJ2-3	15	TRBV28	CASSLSSGGFNTQYF
TRBJ2-1	16	TRBV7-9	CASSMGPTGPNNEQFF
TRBJ2-3	15	TRBV6-4	CASSDRYDRVDTQYF
TRBJ2-3	11	TRBV20-1	CSAIFADTQYF
TRBJ1-1	16	TRBV11-3	CASGSGAWGANTEAFF
TRBJ2-7	15	TRBV5-8	CASGPGVGSSYEQYF
TRBJ2-7	13	TRBV5-1	CASSLWAGGEQYF
TRBJ2-7	13	TRBV12-3/TRBV12-4	CASRRQGAYEQYF
TRBJ1-1	13	TRBV24-1	CATTRGAGTEAFF
TRBJ2-3	16	TRBV10-2	CASSESASGRTDTQYF
TRBJ2-7	14	TRBV14	CASSQGGGLPEQYF
TRBJ2-7	14	TRBV6-6	CASSSLTSLYEQYF
TRBJ1-5	16	TRBV19	CASSSLGTGANQPQHF
TRBJ2-1	17	TRBV19	CASSIAASGPRYNEQFF
TRBJ2-1	15	TRBV7-9	CASSLAGTGQGEQFF
TRBJ1-2	13	TRBV7-9	CASSRQAGNGYTF
TRBJ1-1	10	TRBV2	CASADTEAFF
TRBJ1-3	17	TRBV18	CASSPGTGSFSGNTIYF
TRBJ2-7	17	TRBV10-2	CASSDSWTSGSSYEQYF
TRBJ2-2	16	TRBV5-4	CASSLPGQGAVGELFF
TRBJ2-3	13	TRBV19	CASTPGSTDTQYF
TRBJ2-7	13	TRBV19	CASSIGQSGEQYF
TRBJ2-1	14	TRBV15	CATSRDRGGTPQFF
TRBJ2-7	15	TRBV4-1	CASSYGPGQTYEQYF
TRBJ1-5	15	TRBV19	CASSGRGRLSQPQHF
TRBJ1-2	16	TRBV5-4	CASSLVAVGSSYGYTF